This TCR beta chain was sequenced during a study of blood T cells in healthy people across ages (dated by TCRdb to 2014 to 2015). Looking at the study overall: Template switching captured roughly one uniquely barcoded TCR beta cDNA molecule per two T cells in model experiments. The study measured age-related changes in TCR beta repertoire diversity using deep sequencing normalized with unique cDNA molecular identifiers. Two additional independent replicas of 1 million unique cDNA reads from the same blood draw were analyzed for two donors (one aged 18 to 29 and one aged 80 or older). The donors were divided into four age groups: young (average about 16 years), middle-aged (about 41), aged (around 59) and long-lived (nearly 85).

V is reduced by 2 bases and J by 6 bases, leaving a spacing of 5 bases between them. The CDR3 numbers 11 residues from cysteine through phenylalanine. Only the CDR3 DNA stays, 33 bases, in frame from base 1. CDR1 and CDR2 (DFQATT, SNEGSKA) derive from the germline V gene (reference sequence). Systemically healthy Caucasian individuals from Russia, about 38 in total and aged 6 to 90 years, were included as donors. Each donor gave approximately 9.3 milliliters of peripheral blood, collected into EDTA-treated Vacutainer tubes. PBMCs were isolated by Ficoll-Paque density-gradient centrifugation, with at least 6.5 million obtained per sample. Trizol reagent was used to extract total RNA from the PBMCs, yielding at least 5 micrograms per sample. Naive CD45RAhigh/CD27high T cell percentages were measured by flow cytometry on a PBMC aliquot from every donor. What the work shows at the level of the full study, not this receptor alone: Donor CMV infection status was unknown, potentially confounding age-related changes in expanded clonotypes. As age increased, observed TCR beta diversity per million T cells dropped in a roughly linear way, and a significant reduction was already evident by age around 41. Compared with the aged group, more naive CD4+ T cells, fewer expanded clones and increased TCR diversity were shown by the long-lived group, suggesting age selection. Conclusive comparison of naive and antigen-experienced compartments was prevented by the profiling of bulk unsorted PBMCs. There was a strong correlation between observed TCR beta diversity and the percentage of naive T cells measured by flow cytometry. Total diversity estimates from one million sequenced T cells were considered lower bounds and underestimates.

Remarks on this clonotype: It lacks a known antigen. Within one base of it there is no much larger clone, and no base qualities were kept.

Libraries were constructed by 5' RACE. Sequenced using an Illumina HiSeq 2500. A second PCR of about 6 to 11 cycles was run with a J-beta primer mix and a sample-barcoded 5' primer. Each TCR beta cDNA molecule received a unique molecular identifier from a template-switch 5' adaptor carrying 12 random nucleotides. At least 2.5 million CDR3-containing paired-end reads were obtained from each sample. First-strand cDNA was synthesized from all RNA with the Mint cDNA synthesis kit, primed by a TRBC-specific oligonucleotide. All cDNA was treated with uracil-DNA glycosylase and then went through a first 18-cycle PCR with the universal primers M1SS and BC2_uni_R. As for how the authors treated the data: For normalization, 1 million high-quality reads were randomly selected from each sample, with every read carrying a distinct molecular identifier. Instead of being binned into consensus sequences, reads that shared molecular identifiers were thrown out. CDR3 identification, clonotype clustering and error correction used MiTCR with a Q25 quality threshold and the strictest error-elimination algorithm. A nonparametric unseen species model using Euler transformation provided a lower-bound estimate of total TCR beta diversity. The public reads were quality trimmed at Q25 with fastp and then assembled into clones with MiXCR by TCRdb, keeping productive beta chains. Each CDR3 protein appears once, grouped with its most common genes and DNA. In this record, the V and J calls reflect TCRdb's handling and not the investigators' own analysis. This sample has 750,000 or so distinct CDR3 sequences in its table, and around a quarter of those were observed once. The ten largest make up under 10% of the sample.

A further study also used this sample, focusing on T cells of mothers and their children. As that second study puts it: Nine systemically healthy Caucasian individuals, comprising three mothers and their six children, were included as donors. cDNA synthesis used all of the extracted RNA, with 1.5 ug of RNA in each 15 ul reaction. In the second PCR, the M1S primer introduced both the sample barcodes and 2-4 random nucleotides. Each mother yielded over 9.5 million TCR beta CDR3 reads and each child 3 million to 3.5 million reads. TCR recombination output is similarly shaped by thymic selection in related and unrelated pairs, with a minor effect exerted by inherited differences. Normalized repertoire overlap was always slightly but never significantly higher in related than unrelated mother-child pairs. With a sensitivity of approximately 100 clones per million clonotypes, no persistent microchimeric T cell clones were detected. To look for features that set related mother-child pairs apart from unrelated individuals, the researchers ran deep NGS to compare the TCR beta repertoires of mothers and children. On average, the children were 11 +/- 4 years old, while the mothers were about 40 +/- 4 years old. Libraries were sequenced on Illumina HiSeq 2000 with 100+100 nt paired-end reads after adapter ligation with NEBNext reagents. To avoid cross-contamination, the mother libraries and the child libraries were prepared a month apart and sequenced in separate runs. Each donor had between about 450,000 and 2,100,000 distinct TCR beta clonotypes identified. Naive TCR beta clonotypes were estimated from low-frequency clonotypes matched to each donor's FACS-determined naive share, without sorting.

Sample: blood. The receptor's source is a boy between 5 and 17 years old in good health. The V gene is TRBV20-1 and the J gene is TRBJ2-1; TRBD1 is a weak D gene call, 5 bases matching. The CDR3: CSARQGNEQFF. The DNA sequence follows: TGCAGTGCTAGACAGGGCAATGAGCAGTTCTTC.